Below are 11 T cell receptor beta chains sequenced from a single sample in a study of cytomegalovirus exposure and HLA in healthy donors. Primers for the PCR totalled 60 Vbeta and 13 Jbeta. TCRdb keeps only in-frame clones here, not all; method: immunoSEQ multiplex PCR. The sample contains about 270,000 clones, just over 70% of which appear only once. The sequenced sample was PBMCs. Receptors originate from a female donor in good health and CMV-seronegative.

This clone turned up a few times. The chain is built from TRBV7-8 and TRBJ2-1; a weak D match, TRBD2 (5 bases). The CDR3 totals 11 residues. Trimming stripped 3 bases from V and 15 bases from J, with 12 bases between. The germline V gene has CDR1 SGHVS and CDR2 FQNEAQ. CDR3 amino acids: CASSFGEYWFF. The CDR3, as DNA: TGTGCCAGCAGCTTTGGGGAGTACTGGTTCTTC.

This clone has only a few counts. The chain has TRBV27 and TRBJ2-3; D is possibly TRBD2 (6 bases). Trimming cost V 8 bases and J 0 bases, with 18 bases left between them. The germline V gene has CDR1 MNHEY and CDR2 SMNVEV (reference sequence). The CDR3 runs 16 residues. The CDR3 sequence is CASYALRGESTDTQYF. CDR3 DNA: TGTGCCAGCTACGCACTCCGCGGGGAAAGCACAGATACGCAGTATTTT.

The chain employs TRBV2 and TRBJ1-5; D call uncertain. Germline CDR1 SNHLY, CDR2 FYNNEI. V lost 1 base and J 0 bases, leaving 7 bases between the germline ends. The CDR3 is 15 residues long. CDR3 coding DNA: TGTGCCAGCAGTGAAGGAAGAGGTAGCAATCAGCCCCAGCATTTT. Translation gives CASSEGRGSNQPQHF.

The chain uses TRBV27 and TRBJ1-2, with D perhaps matching TRBD1 (5 bases). V dropped 1 base and J dropped 1 base, with 16 bases sitting between them. This CDR3 is 17 amino acids long. The germline CDR1 and CDR2 sequences are MNHEY and SMNVEV (reference sequence). CDR3 nucleotide sequence: TGTGCCAGCAGTTTATACCCAAATGACAGAATTAACTATGGCTACACCTTC. Translation: CASSLYPNDRINYGYTF.

The chain couples TRBV27 to TRBJ2-7; 7 bases are shared with TRBD1. V lost 5 bases, J lost 2 bases, and 3 bases stayed unmatched. The CDR3 spans 13 residues. Germline values: CDR1 MNHEY, CDR2 SMNVEV (reference sequence). CDR3 sequence (DNA): TGTGCCAGCAGTATGGGACAGACCTACGAGCAGTACTTC. Encoded protein: CASSMGQTYEQYF.

This clone was counted between two and nine times. The rearrangement joins TRBV6-5 to TRBJ1-2, with TRBD1 as a possible D gene (5 bases). The length of the CDR3 is 11 residues. CDR1 is MNHEY and CDR2 is SVGAGI in the germline V gene. Trimming cost V 10 bases and J 4 bases, with 10 bases left between them. CDR3 nucleotides: TGTGCCACCTCGACAGCCTATGGCTACACCTTC. Translated, it gives CATSTAYGYTF.

This chain joins TRBV9 and TRBJ2-5; tentative D call: TRBD2 (7 bases). V gave up 1 base and J gave up 2 bases, with 9 bases separating them. The CDR3 spans 14 residues. Germline CDR1 SGDLS, CDR2 YYNGEE. This CDR3 reads CASSVRGAQETQYF. The DNA of the CDR3 is TGTGCCAGCAGCGTACGGGGGGCTCAAGAGACCCAGTACTTC.

This clone was recorded only once. This sequence joins TRBV7-9 and TRBJ1-2; tentative D call: TRBD1 (6 bases). The CDR3 runs to 13 residues. V shed 5 bases and J shed 3 bases, with 10 bases lying between them. CDR1 is SEHNR, CDR2 FQNEAQ, per germline (reference sequence). Written as DNA, the CDR3 is TGTGCCAGCAGCCTAAGACAGGACTATGGCTACACCTTC. Its protein is CASSLRQDYGYTF.

The chain carries TRBV6-5 and TRBJ1-1; 7 positions match TRBD1. The V gene's germline CDR1 is MNHEY and CDR2 SVGAGI. The CDR3 spans 14 residues. V shed 5 bases and J 2 bases; nucleotides not matched to a gene: 5. CDR3 nucleotide sequence: TGTGCCAGCAGTCCCCGGGACAGAAACACTGAAGCTTTCTTT. This encodes CASSPRDRNTEAFF.

This chain uses TRBV4-1 with TRBJ2-1; D not certain. This CDR3 is 13 amino acids long. Between the trimmed V and J ends, which lost 3 bases and 7 bases, there was a span of 10 bases. The V gene's germline CDR1 is MGHRA and CDR2 YSYEKL. In nucleotides, the CDR3 is TGCGCCAGCAGCCATCAACAGAGAAATGAGCAGTTCTTC. Its protein is CASSHQQRNEQFF.

The chain employs TRBV5-4 and TRBJ2-7; possible D gene TRBD1, 6 bases. V gave up 0 bases and J gave up 6 bases, with 10 bases separating them. CDR1 SGHNT and CDR2 YYREEE come from the germline V gene (reference sequence). The CDR3 covers 13 residues. The CDR3 nucleotides are TGTGCCAGCAGCTTGGTGGGGGCTCCCGAGCAGTACTTC. It translates to CASSLVGAPEQYF. Based on the CDR3 plus reference TRBV5-4 and TRBJ2-7, the full variable domain is ETGVTQSPTHLIKTRGQQVTLRCSSQSGHNTVSWYQQALGQGPQFIFQYYREEENGRGNFPPRFSGLQFPNYSSELNVNALELDDSALYLCASSLVGAPEQYFGPGTRLTVT.